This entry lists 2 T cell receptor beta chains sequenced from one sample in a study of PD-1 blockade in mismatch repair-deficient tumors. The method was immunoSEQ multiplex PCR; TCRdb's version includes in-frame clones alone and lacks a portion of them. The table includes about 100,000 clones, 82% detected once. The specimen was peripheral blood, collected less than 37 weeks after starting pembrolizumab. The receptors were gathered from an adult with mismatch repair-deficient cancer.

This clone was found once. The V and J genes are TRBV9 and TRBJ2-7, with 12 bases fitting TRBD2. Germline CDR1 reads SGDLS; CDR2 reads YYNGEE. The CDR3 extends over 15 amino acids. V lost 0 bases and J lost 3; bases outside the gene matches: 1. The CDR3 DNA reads TGTGCCAGCAGCGTAGGACTAGCGGGAGACTACGAGCAGTACTTC. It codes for CASSVGLAGDYEQYF.

CDR3: CASSSLRFGTSGRDTDTQYF. The CDR3 DNA reads TGTGCCAGCAGCTCCCTACGCTTTGGGACTAGCGGGAGAGACACAGATACGCAGTATTTT. The chain recombines TRBV7-3 with TRBJ2-3; TRBD2 matches 14 bases. This CDR3 is 20 amino acids long. The V segment lost 4 bases and the J segment 2 bases; nucleotides outside the gene matches: 14. Germline CDR1 SGHTA, CDR2 FQGTGA.